What follows describes a single T cell receptor (beta chain). This sample stems from a study of T-cell reconstitution after alpha-beta-depleted transplantation in children. Germline V gene lookup returns CDR1 SGHRS and CDR2 YFSETQ. Trimming shortened V by 0 bases and J by 5 bases, and 14 bases separated the two germline ends. This CDR3 spans 15 amino acids. TCRbeta library construction was performed incorporating unique molecular identifiers. One entry per CDR3 protein, called by TCRdb with MiXCR from the PCR reads. The profile shows some 460,000 distinct CDR3 sequences, about a sixth of them singletons.

The sample here was PBMCs, mostly from graft donor cells, taken 360 days after TCRalphabeta/CD19-depleted stem cell transplant. The V call is TRBV5-1, the J call TRBJ2-5; a weak D match, TRBD2 (5 bases). This sequence originates from a boy under two years old who had a stem cell transplant for Wiskott-Aldrich syndrome, so the T cells may come from the graft donor. The CDR3 region is CASSLATSSAETQYF. The DNA of the CDR3 is TGCGCCAGCAGCTTGGCTACTAGTTCGGCGGAGACCCAGTACTTC.